Below, one T cell receptor (beta chain) is given with its context. Specified time point: persistent/refractory GD, antithyroid drugs over 5 years with positive TRAb. The authors made the TCR library using RNA they extracted from PBMCs. This sample stems from a study of regulatory T cells in long-lasting Graves disease. The CDR3 is 13 amino acids. Trimming took 5 bases from V and 15 from J; bases not matched to a gene: 9. CDR1 is MDHEN, CDR2 SYDVKM, per germline. Assembly of TCR beta libraries relied on iRepertoire HTBI primers together with Arm-PCR of CDR3 regions. Per the study methods: Overall, samples carried 62 TRBV and about 15 TRBJ segments. Each CDR3 protein gets one entry after TCRdb re-called the multiplex PCR reads with MiXCR. TCRdb, not the original authors, processed these V and J calls. Here the sample spans some 470,000 distinct CDR3 sequences, roughly a fifth being singletons.

This sequence originates from a female donor with Graves disease. This material consisted of peripheral blood mononuclear cells (PBMCs), taken when the disease was refractory, from a patient treated with antithyroid drugs. The V call is TRBV28, the J call TRBJ2-1, with 11 bases matching TRBD2. The CDR3 loop is CASSRSGGAVPFF. CDR3 nucleotides: TGTGCCAGCAGTCGTAGCGGGGGGGCCGTACCGTTCTTC.